The TCR beta chain described here comes from a study of blood T cell repertoires in COVID-19. Study as a whole: Whether acute or convalescent, the COVID-19 samples came from the United States, Italy and Spain. From T cells, B-cell-depleted T cells, or PBMCs came the material, which was cDNA or gDNA.

Trimming shortened V by 6 bases and J by 6 bases, and 11 bases separated the two germline ends. The CDR3 loop spans 13 amino acids. Source study methods: Using reference gene primer amplification, nucleated cell counts were estimated. Method: immunoSEQ multiplex PCR; TCRdb's copy keeps in-frame clones and lacks some. That table gives V, J and clone size, and the DNA gave D and trimming. The table lists some 210,000 clones, around 82% of them singletons. The receptor was derived from a woman aged 35 to 49 with acute or convalescent COVID-19. The sequenced material came from peripheral blood. This chain links TRBV12-3 or TRBV12-4 with TRBJ2-2, with D uncertain. The CDR3 is CASSPVYPGELFF. DNA of the CDR3: TGTGCCAGCAGCCCTGTATATCCCGGGGAGCTGTTTTTT.